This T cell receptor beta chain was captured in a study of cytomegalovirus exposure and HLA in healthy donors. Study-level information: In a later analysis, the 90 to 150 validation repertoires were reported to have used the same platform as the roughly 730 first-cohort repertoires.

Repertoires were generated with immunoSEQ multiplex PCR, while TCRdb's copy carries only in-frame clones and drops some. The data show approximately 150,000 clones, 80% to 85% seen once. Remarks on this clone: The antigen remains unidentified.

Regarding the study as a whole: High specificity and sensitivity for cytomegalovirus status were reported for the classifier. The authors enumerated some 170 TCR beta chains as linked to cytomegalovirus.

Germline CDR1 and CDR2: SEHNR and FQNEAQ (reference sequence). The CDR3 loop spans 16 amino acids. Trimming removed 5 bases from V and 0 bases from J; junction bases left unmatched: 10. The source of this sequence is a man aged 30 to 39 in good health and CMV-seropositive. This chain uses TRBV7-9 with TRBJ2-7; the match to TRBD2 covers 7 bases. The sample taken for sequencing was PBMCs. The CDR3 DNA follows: TGTGCCAGCAGCCCAGGCGGGGGTTCCCGCTCCTACGAGCAGTACTTC. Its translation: CASSPGGGSRSYEQYF.